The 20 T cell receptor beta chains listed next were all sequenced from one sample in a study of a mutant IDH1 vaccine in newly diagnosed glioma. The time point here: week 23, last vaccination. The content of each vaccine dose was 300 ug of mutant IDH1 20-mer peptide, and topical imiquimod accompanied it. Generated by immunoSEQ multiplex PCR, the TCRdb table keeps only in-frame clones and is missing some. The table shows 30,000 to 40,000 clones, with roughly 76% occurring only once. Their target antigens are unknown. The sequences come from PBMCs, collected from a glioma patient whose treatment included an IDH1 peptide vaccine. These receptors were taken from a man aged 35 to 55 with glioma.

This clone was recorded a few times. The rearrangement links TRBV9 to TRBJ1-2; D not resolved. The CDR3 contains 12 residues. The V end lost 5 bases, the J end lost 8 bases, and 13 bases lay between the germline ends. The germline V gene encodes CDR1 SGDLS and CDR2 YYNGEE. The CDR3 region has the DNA TGTGCCAGCAGTAGTCTCCCTCGAGGCTACACCTTC. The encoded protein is CASSSLPRGYTF.

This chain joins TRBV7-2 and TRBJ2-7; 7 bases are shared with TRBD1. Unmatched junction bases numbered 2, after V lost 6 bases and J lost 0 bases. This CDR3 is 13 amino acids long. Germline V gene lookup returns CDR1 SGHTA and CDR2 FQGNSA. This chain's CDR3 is CASRTGVSYEQYF. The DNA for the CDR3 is TGTGCCAGCAGAACAGGGGTCTCCTACGAGCAGTACTTC.

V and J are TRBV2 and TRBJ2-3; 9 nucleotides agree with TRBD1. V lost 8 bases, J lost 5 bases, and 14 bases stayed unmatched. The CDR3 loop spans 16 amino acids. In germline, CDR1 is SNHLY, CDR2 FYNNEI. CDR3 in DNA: TGTGCCAGCGGGAGAGGAGGGACAGGGTATGGAGATACGCAGTATTTT. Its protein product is CASGRGGTGYGDTQYF.

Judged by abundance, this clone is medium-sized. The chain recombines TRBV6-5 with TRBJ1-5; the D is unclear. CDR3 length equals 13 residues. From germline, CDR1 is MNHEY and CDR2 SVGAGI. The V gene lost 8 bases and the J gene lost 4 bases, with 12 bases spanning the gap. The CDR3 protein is CASSKAENQPQHF. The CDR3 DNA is TGTGCCAGCTCAAAGGCCGAGAATCAGCCCCAGCATTTT.

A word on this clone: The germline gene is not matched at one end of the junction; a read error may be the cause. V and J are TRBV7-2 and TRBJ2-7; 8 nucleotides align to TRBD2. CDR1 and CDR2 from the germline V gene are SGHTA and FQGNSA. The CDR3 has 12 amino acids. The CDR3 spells CASSLTGPGGQF. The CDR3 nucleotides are TGTGCCAGCAGCTTAACAGGGCCGGGGGGGCAATTC.

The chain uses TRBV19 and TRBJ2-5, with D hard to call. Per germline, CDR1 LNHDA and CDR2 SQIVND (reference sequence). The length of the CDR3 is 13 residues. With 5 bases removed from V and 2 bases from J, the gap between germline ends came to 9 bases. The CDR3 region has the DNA TGTGCCAGTAGTGAGACTTTTCAAGAGACCCAGTACTTC. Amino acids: CASSETFQETQYF.

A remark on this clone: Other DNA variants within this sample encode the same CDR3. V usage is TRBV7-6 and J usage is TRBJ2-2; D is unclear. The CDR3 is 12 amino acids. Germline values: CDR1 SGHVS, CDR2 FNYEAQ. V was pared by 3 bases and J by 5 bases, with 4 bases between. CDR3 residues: CASSLNTGELFF. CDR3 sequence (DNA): TGTGCCAGCAGCTTGAATACCGGGGAGCTGTTTTTT.

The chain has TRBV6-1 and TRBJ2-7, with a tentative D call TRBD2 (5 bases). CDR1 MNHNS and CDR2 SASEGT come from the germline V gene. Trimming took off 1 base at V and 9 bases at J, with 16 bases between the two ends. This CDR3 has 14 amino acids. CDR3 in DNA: TGTGCCAGCAGTGAAGGGGCCCACTCCGGGGTGCAGTACTTC. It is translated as CASSEGAHSGVQYF.

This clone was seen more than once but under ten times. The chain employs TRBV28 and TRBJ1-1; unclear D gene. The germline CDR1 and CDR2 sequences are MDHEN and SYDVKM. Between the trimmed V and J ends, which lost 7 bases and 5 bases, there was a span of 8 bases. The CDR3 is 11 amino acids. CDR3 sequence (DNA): TGTGCCAGCATCATAGGGACTGAAGCTTTCTTT. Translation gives CASIIGTEAFF.

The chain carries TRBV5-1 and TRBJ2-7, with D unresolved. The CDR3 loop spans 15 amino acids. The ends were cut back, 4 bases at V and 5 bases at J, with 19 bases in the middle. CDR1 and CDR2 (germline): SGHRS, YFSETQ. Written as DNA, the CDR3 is TGCGCCAGCAGCCTGGTAGGACGACGGACGCACGAGCAGTACTTC. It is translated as CASSLVGRRTHEQYF.

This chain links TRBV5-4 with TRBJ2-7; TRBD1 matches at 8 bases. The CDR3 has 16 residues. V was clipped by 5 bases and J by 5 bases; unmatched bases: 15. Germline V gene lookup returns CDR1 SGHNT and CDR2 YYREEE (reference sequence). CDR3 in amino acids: CASSRPKQGVDDEQYF. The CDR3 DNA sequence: TGTGCCAGCAGTCGACCCAAACAGGGGGTGGATGACGAGCAGTACTTC.

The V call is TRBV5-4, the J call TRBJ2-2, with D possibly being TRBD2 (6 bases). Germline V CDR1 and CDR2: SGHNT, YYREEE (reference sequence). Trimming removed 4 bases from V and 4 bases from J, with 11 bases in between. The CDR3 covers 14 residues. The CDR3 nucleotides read TGTGCCAGCAGCCCGGGACTCCGCACCGGGGAGCTGTTTTTT. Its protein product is CASSPGLRTGELFF.

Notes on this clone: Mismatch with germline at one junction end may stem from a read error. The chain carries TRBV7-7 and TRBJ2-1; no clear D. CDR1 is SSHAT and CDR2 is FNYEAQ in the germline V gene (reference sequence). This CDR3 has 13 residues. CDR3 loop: CASSLEGNNEQFF. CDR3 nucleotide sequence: TGTGCTAGCAGCTTAGAAGGGAACAATGAGCAGTTCTTC.

CDR3 protein: CASSFSGQGALEQYF. The DNA of the CDR3 is TGCGCCAGCAGCTTTTCCGGACAGGGGGCCCTCGAGCAGTACTTC. The rearrangement links TRBV5-1 to TRBJ2-7, with 11 bases matching TRBD1. The CDR3 spans 15 residues. Trimming took 2 bases from V and 6 from J; bases not matched to a gene: 7. Germline V gives CDR1 SGHRS, CDR2 YFSETQ.

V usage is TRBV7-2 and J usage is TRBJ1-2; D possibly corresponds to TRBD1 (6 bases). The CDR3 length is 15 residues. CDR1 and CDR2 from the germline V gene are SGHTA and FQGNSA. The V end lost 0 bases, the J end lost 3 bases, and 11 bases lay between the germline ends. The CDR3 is CASSLAWGLDYGYTF. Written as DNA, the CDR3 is TGTGCCAGCAGCTTAGCGTGGGGGCTGGACTATGGCTACACCTTC.

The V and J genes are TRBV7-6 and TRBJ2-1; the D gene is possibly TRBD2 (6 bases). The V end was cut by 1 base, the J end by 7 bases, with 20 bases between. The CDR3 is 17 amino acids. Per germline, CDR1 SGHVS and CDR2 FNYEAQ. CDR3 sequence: CASSLGNFRRDGNEQFF. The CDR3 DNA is TGTGCCAGCAGCTTAGGGAATTTTAGGAGGGACGGAAATGAGCAGTTCTTC.

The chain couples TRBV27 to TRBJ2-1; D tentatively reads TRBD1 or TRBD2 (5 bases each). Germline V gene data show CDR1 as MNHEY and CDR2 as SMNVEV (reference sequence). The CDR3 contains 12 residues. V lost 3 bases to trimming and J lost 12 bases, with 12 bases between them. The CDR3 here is CASSFRAGRQFF. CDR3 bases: TGTGCCAGCAGTTTTAGGGCAGGGAGGCAGTTCTTC.

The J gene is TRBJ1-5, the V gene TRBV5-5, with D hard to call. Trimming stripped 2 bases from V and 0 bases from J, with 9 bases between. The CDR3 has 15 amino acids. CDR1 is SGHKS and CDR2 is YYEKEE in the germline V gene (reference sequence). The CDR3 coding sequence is TGTGCCAGCAGCTTAGTTTCCTATAGCAATCAGCCCCAGCATTTT. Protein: CASSLVSYSNQPQHF.

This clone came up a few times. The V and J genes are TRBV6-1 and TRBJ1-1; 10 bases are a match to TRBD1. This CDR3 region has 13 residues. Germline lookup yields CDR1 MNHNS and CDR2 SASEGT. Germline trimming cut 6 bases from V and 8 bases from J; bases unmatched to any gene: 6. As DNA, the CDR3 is TGTGCCAGCAGGAGGGGACAGGGGAACGAAGCTTTCTTT. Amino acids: CASRRGQGNEAFF.

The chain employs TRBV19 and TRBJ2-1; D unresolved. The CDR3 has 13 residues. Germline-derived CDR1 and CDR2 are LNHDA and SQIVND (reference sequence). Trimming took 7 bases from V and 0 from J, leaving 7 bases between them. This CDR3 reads CASKESSYNEQFF. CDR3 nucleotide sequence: TGTGCCAGTAAGGAGAGCTCCTACAATGAGCAGTTCTTC.